A selection of T cell receptor beta chains follows, all from one sample in a study of blood T cells in healthy people across ages. Using its own MiXCR run on the 5' RACE reads, TCRdb lists one record per CDR3 protein. This sample yields a few hundred thousand distinct CDR3 sequences, of which approximately 27% are seen a single time; approximately 17% belongs to the top ten. The source material was blood. All receptors derive from a woman between 65 and 79 years old in good health. The conserved cysteine and the conserved F or W are not part of the CDR3 here.

V gene: TRBV3-1
CDR3 protein: ASSHEGVGGNT

V gene: TRBV5-1
CDR3 protein: ASSWTQINTEAF

V gene: TRBV7-2
CDR3 protein: ASSPRGYLLGNTIY

V gene: TRBV7-2
CDR3 protein: ASSLAGARSYEQY

V gene: TRBV5-1
CDR3 protein: ASSLDGTRSGELF

V gene: TRBV6-2/TRBV6-3
CDR3 protein: ASSPWTSGMETQY

V gene: TRBV21-1
CDR3 protein: ASSAPRGRRSNQPQH

V gene: TRBV4-3
CDR3 protein: ASSQDRGNNYGYT

V gene: TRBV7-2
CDR3 protein: ASSLGLGSYEQY

V gene: TRBV18
CDR3 protein: ASSPLGAGSDEQF

V gene: TRBV29-1
CDR3 protein: SVDNYNEQF

V gene: TRBV6-6
CDR3 protein: ASSPQGEVGYT

V gene: TRBV5-1
CDR3 protein: ASSVTSGVSSYEQY

V gene: TRBV4-3
CDR3 protein: ASSQVEVTSYNEQF

V gene: TRBV29-1
CDR3 protein: SVEEDGGWADTQY

V gene: TRBV4-3
CDR3 protein: ASSQATGTDTQY

V gene: TRBV6-5
CDR3 protein: ATHSRGGTDTQY

V gene: TRBV20-1
CDR3 protein: SAGRLAGTRGEQF

V gene: TRBV3-1
CDR3 protein: ASSQVVSGYT

V gene: TRBV12-3/TRBV12-4
CDR3 protein: ASSLVGGAEYNEQF

V gene: TRBV10-3
CDR3 protein: AIGTDMEQPQH

V gene: TRBV4-3
CDR3 protein: ASSQEVRWAAVRSYNEQF

V gene: TRBV6-4
CDR3 protein: ASSPTGSYSEQF

V gene: TRBV20-1
CDR3 protein: SAQGSPNEKLF

V gene: TRBV7-2
CDR3 protein: ASSYRGYSPLH

V gene: TRBV7-2
CDR3 protein: ASSLRITGGYNQPQH

V gene: TRBV4-2
CDR3 protein: ASSQGSGDGYT

V gene: TRBV6-5
CDR3 protein: ASSYVDGYTEAF

V gene: TRBV20-1
CDR3 protein: SARPNSNQPQH

V gene: TRBV14
CDR3 protein: ASSQELRQHWKETQY

V gene: TRBV7-2
CDR3 protein: ASSGSGGTTYEQY

V gene: TRBV5-1
CDR3 protein: ASSQSVREAKNIQY

V gene: TRBV5-6
CDR3 protein: ASSYGRETQY

V gene: TRBV7-9
CDR3 protein: ASNPGTTYEQY

V gene: TRBV5-1
CDR3 protein: ASSLTTSVYNEQF

V gene: TRBV9
CDR3 protein: ASSTGPPRNNEQF

V gene: TRBV2
CDR3 protein: ASRGTGNSPLH

V gene: TRBV20-1
CDR3 protein: SAREDRGGQPQH

V gene: TRBV7-2
CDR3 protein: ASSRRTGGQETQY

V gene: TRBV18
CDR3 protein: ASSSRTGGRDEQF

V gene: TRBV9
CDR3 protein: ASSDSGTNTDTQY

V gene: TRBV7-9
CDR3 protein: ASSLVASWNEQY

V gene: TRBV5-1
CDR3 protein: ASIRAPLETQY

V gene: TRBV4-2
CDR3 protein: ASSQRAGQFDEQF

V gene: TRBV4-1
CDR3 protein: ASSPKGREETQY

V gene: TRBV15
CDR3 protein: ATSRDFAYEQY

V gene: TRBV5-6
CDR3 protein: ASSLSGTGANVLT

V gene: TRBV12-3/TRBV12-4
CDR3 protein: ASSVAEGGELF

V gene: TRBV29-1
CDR3 protein: AATGVGPGELF

V gene: TRBV9
CDR3 protein: ASSVAGGPGETQY

V gene: TRBV7-2
CDR3 protein: ASRSGGSGNTIY

V gene: TRBV9
CDR3 protein: ASSGFSGQGSSGYGYT

V gene: TRBV7-2
CDR3 protein: ASSLDPGRPEAF

V gene: TRBV2
CDR3 protein: ASRDGQGLANTIY

V gene: TRBV7-2
CDR3 protein: ASSTEPTGEQF